This T cell receptor (beta chain) was profiled in a study of T-cell memory formation after mild COVID-19. Study overall: Most TCR clusters belonged to a single donor.

Constant-segment primers were used for 5'RACE, and the resulting TCR alpha and TCR beta cDNA libraries carried sample barcodes and UMIs. TCRdb fed the 5' RACE reads into MiXCR, producing one record per CDR3 protein. Among approximately 260,000 distinct CDR3 sequences listed, around 15% were seen once. This clonotype was seen only a few times. The receptor's source is a man younger than 35 who had mild COVID-19 (a few samples of this study predate the infection). Cell type and time point are not known. The sequenced sample was PBMCs or a T cell subset sorted from them (not recorded which).

The CDR3 loop is CASSPSGGGPNEQFF. In DNA form, the CDR3 reads TGTGCCAGCAGCCCTAGCGGGGGCGGCCCCAATGAGCAGTTCTTC. V is TRBV28 and J is TRBJ2-1, with 10 bases lining up with TRBD2. The CDR3 has 15 residues. Germline V gene data show CDR1 as MDHEN and CDR2 as SYDVKM. Trimming took 6 bases from V and 6 from J; bases not matched to a gene: 8.